This TCR beta chain was profiled in a study of T cell changes during pregnancy in multiple sclerosis. The data were produced by immunoSEQ multiplex PCR, yet TCRdb's version contains in-frame clones alone and is incomplete. The sample holds roughly 90,000 clones, roughly 90% seen once. Germline V gene data show CDR1 as SGDLS and CDR2 as YYNGEE. Trimming took 3 bases from V and 4 from J; bases not matched to a gene: 9. CDR3 length equals 16 residues. This chain connects TRBV9 to TRBJ2-5; TRBD1 aligns across 10 bases. Sequenced material: peripheral blood, taken before pregnancy. This TCR was recovered from a female donor with multiple sclerosis, enrolled in a pregnancy study. In nucleotides, the CDR3 is TGTGCCAGCAGCGAGAGGACAGGGGGTCTAGGAGAGACCCAGTACTTC. Translation gives CASSERTGGLGETQYF.